This record looks at one T cell receptor (beta chain) sequence and its context. In the original analysis: Amplified reference gene primers provided the basis for estimating nucleated cell counts. The protocol was immunoSEQ multiplex PCR, while the TCRdb copy is restricted to in-frame clones and leaves out a portion. For V, J and clone size, that table is used; D and trimming come from the DNA. There are under 130,000 clones in the sample; more than 80% occur only once, and around 32% lies in the top ten. The CDR3 totals 15 residues. V was clipped by 5 bases and J by 3 bases; unmatched bases: 5. The germline CDR1 and CDR2 sequences are SGHAT and FQNNGV. The data belong to a study of blood T cell repertoires in COVID-19. Study in general: The United States, Italy and Spain were the sources of the acute and convalescent COVID-19 samples. PBMCs, B-cell-depleted T cells, or T cells were the source of the cDNA or gDNA that made up the material.

The sequencing sample was made of peripheral blood. V and J are TRBV11-2 and TRBJ2-1, with 9 bases identical to TRBD1. This clonotype was sampled from a woman of 80 years or more with acute or convalescent COVID-19. The CDR3 DNA reads TGTGCCAGCAGCGCGGGACAGGGCTACTACAATGAGCAGTTCTTC. Translation: CASSAGQGYYNEQFF.